The TCR beta chain described here comes from a study of blood T cells in healthy people across ages (dated by TCRdb to the mid-2010s). Background on the whole study: In model experiments, template switching captured roughly one uniquely barcoded TCR beta cDNA molecule for every two T cells. Age-related changes in TCR beta repertoire diversity were measured in the study by deep sequencing normalized with unique cDNA molecular identifiers. The donors were divided into four age groups: young (average around 15 years), middle-aged (about 41), aged (approximately 62) and long-lived (around 80). The study analyzed two additional independent replicas of 1 million unique cDNA reads from the same blood draw for two donors, one aged 18 to 30 and one aged 80 or older. Summary of the overall study and its limitations: Because donor CMV infection status was unknown, age-related changes in expanded clonotypes were potentially confounded. Because profiling used bulk unsorted PBMCs, naive and antigen-experienced compartments could not be compared conclusively. Observed TCR beta diversity correlated strongly with the percentage of naive T cells measured by flow cytometry. Compared with the aged group, the long-lived group had more naive CD4+ T cells, fewer expanded clones and increased TCR diversity, a pattern suggesting age selection. As age increased, observed TCR beta diversity per million T cells dropped in a roughly linear way, and a significant reduction was already evident by age 40. Estimates of total diversity from one million sequenced T cells were regarded as lower bounds and underestimates.

The library was prepared using 5' RACE. TCRdb lists the instrument as Illumina HiSeq 2500. A second PCR of about 7 to 12 cycles was performed with a sample-barcoded 5' primer and a J-beta primer mix. A unique molecular identifier was introduced onto each TCR beta cDNA molecule by a template-switch 5' adaptor carrying 12 random nucleotides. Each sample yielded at least 2.5 million CDR3-containing paired-end reads. The Mint cDNA synthesis kit, primed by a TRBC-specific oligonucleotide, was used to synthesize first-strand cDNA from all RNA. Following uracil-DNA glycosylase treatment, a first 18-cycle PCR with universal primers M1SS and BC2_uni_R was performed on all cDNA. The study's processing was this. Each sample was normalized by randomly selecting 1 million high-quality reads, each carrying a distinct molecular identifier. Instead of being binned into consensus sequences, reads that shared molecular identifiers were thrown out. MiTCR, set to a Q25 quality threshold and the strictest error-elimination algorithm, was used for CDR3 identification, clonotype clustering and error correction. A nonparametric unseen species model using Euler transformation provided a lower-bound estimate of total TCR beta diversity. The public reads were run again by TCRdb, first through fastp at Q25 and then through MiXCR, and only productive beta chains were kept. Rows merge per CDR3 protein into single entries with the most common DNA and genes. In this record, the V and J calls reflect TCRdb's handling and not the investigators' own analysis. The table for this sample lists approximately 900,000 distinct CDR3 sequences; roughly 29% of them were counted only once. The ten largest clones take up about a tenth of the sample.

Inclusive of the bounding cysteine and phenylalanine, the CDR3 is 15 residues long. The kept DNA is CDR3 alone, 45 bases in frame from the first base. V is clipped by 5 bases and J by 0 bases, and the sequence between their germline boundaries is 11 bases long. Regarding this clonotype: The antigen this receptor binds is unknown. No much larger clone is present one base from it, and per-base qualities are unavailable.

Donors were roughly 40 systemically healthy Caucasian individuals from Russia aged roughly 6 to 90 years. Approximately 9.3 milliliters of peripheral blood were drawn from each donor into EDTA-treated Vacutainer tubes. Ficoll-Paque density-gradient centrifugation was used to isolate PBMCs, with at least 6 million per sample. Total RNA was extracted from PBMCs with Trizol reagent, with at least 6 micrograms obtained per sample. For every donor, an aliquot of PBMCs went through flow cytometry to measure the percentages of naive CD45RAhigh/CD27high T cells. The data were also submitted as part of a second study, on T cells of mothers and their children. From that second study: Donors were nine systemically healthy Caucasian individuals: three mothers and their six children. cDNA synthesis consumed the entire amount of extracted RNA, loaded at around 1.5 ug RNA in each 15 ul reaction. Sample barcodes and 2-4 random nucleotides were added via the M1S primer in the second PCR. Over 9.5 million TCR beta CDR3 reads came from each mother, compared with around 3 million reads from each child. In both related and unrelated pairs, thymic selection shapes the output of TCR recombination in a similar way, with inherited differences having only a minor effect. Normalized repertoire overlap in related mother-child pairs was always slightly higher than in unrelated mother-child pairs, but the difference was never significant. No persistent microchimeric T cell clones were found, with a detection sensitivity of roughly 100 clones per million clonotypes. Deep NGS was used in the study to compare the TCR beta repertoires of mothers and children and to look for features that separate related mother-child pairs from unrelated individuals. Mothers averaged approximately 41 +/- 4 years of age and children averaged around 11 +/- 4 years. After adapters were ligated using NEBNext reagents, the libraries underwent 100+100 nt paired-end sequencing on an Illumina HiSeq 2000. Mother and child libraries were prepared a month apart and sequenced in separate runs to prevent cross-contamination. For each donor, between roughly 500,000 and 2,200,000 distinct TCR beta clonotypes were identified. Naive TCR beta clonotypes were estimated from low-frequency clonotypes matched to each donor's FACS-determined naive share, without sorting.

This receptor was identified in a woman aged 40 to 50 in good health. The chain uses TRBV12-3 or TRBV12-4 and TRBJ1-3, with the D gene uncertain. Sequenced: blood. The CDR3 has the sequence CASSPQRFSGNTIYF. The sequenced DNA is TGTGCCAGCAGTCCCCAGCGGTTCTCTGGAAACACCATATATTTT.